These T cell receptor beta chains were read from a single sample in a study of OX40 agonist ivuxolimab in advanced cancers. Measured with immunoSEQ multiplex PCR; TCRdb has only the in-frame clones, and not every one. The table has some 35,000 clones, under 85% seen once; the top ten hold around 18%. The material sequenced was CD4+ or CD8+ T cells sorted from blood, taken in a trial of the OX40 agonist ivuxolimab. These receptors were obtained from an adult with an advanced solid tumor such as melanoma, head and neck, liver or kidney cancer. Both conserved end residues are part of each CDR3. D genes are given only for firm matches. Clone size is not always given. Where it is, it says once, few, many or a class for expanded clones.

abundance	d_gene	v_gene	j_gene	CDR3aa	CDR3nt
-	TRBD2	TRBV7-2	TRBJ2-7	CASSLLAGGLTYEQYF	TGTGCCAGCAGCTTGCTAGCGGGAGGACTAACCTACGAGCAGTACTTC
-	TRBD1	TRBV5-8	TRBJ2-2	CASSLETGGGHTGELFF	TGTGCCAGCAGCTTGGAGACAGGGGGCGGTCACACCGGGGAGCTGTTTTTT
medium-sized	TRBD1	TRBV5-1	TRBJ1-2	CASSSGQGALGYTF	TGCGCCAGCAGCTCCGGACAGGGGGCGCTTGGCTACACCTTC
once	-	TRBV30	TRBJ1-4	CAWSRGSGGREKLFF	TGTGCCTGGAGCCGAGGGTCGGGGGGTCGGGAAAAACTGTTTTTT
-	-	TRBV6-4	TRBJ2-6	CASSENSGANVLTF	TGTGCCAGCAGTGAGAACTCTGGGGCCAACGTCCTGACTTTC
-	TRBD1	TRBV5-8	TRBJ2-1	CASRLPRGQSFYNEQFF	TGTGCCAGCAGGTTGCCCCGGGGACAGTCCTTTTACAATGAGCAGTTCTTC
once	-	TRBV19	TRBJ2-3	CASTSRQLTDTQYF	TGTGCCAGTACCTCCAGGCAGCTCACAGATACGCAGTATTTT
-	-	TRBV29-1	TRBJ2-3	CSVEGGSGATDTQYF	TGCAGCGTTGAAGGTGGATCGGGGGCCACAGATACGCAGTATTTT
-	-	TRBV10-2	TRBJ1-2	CASSEGTYYGYTF	TGCGCCAGCAGTGAGGGGACTTACTATGGCTACACCTTC
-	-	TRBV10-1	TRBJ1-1	CASSDGTEAFF	TGCGCCAGCAGTGATGGGACTGAAGCTTTCTTT
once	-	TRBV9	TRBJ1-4	CASSVGQEFATNEKLFF	TGTGCCAGCAGCGTAGGGCAGGAGTTTGCAACTAATGAAAAACTGTTTTTT
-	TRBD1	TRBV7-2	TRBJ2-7	CASSWGTGSPEQYF	TGTGCCAGCAGCTGGGGGACAGGGTCTCCCGAGCAGTACTTC
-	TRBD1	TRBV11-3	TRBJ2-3	CASRRGPGTDTQYF	TGTGCCAGCAGAAGGGGGCCCGGCACAGATACGCAGTATTTT
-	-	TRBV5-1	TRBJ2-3	CASSLATGLGDTQYF	TGCGCCAGCAGCTTGGCCACAGGGTTGGGAGATACGCAGTATTTT